A selection of T cell receptor beta chains follows, all from one sample in a study of T cell changes during pregnancy in multiple sclerosis. Some clones are missing from TCRdb's copy, which holds only in-frame ones; the method was immunoSEQ multiplex PCR. Among tens of thousands of clones listed, around 90% were seen once. Sequencing used CD4+ T cells from peripheral blood mononuclear cells, obtained in the third trimester of pregnancy. The receptor set was obtained from a female donor in good health, enrolled as a control in a pregnancy study. Both conserved end residues are part of each CDR3. D genes are given only for firm matches. Rows may omit the clone size; those that give it use once, few, many or a size class.

CDR3: CASSLGVGGTGANVLTF; DNA: TGCGCCAGCAGCCTCGGGGTTGGCGGGACTGGGGCCAACGTCCTGACTTTC; size: -; J: TRBJ2-6; D: -; V: TRBV4-1
CDR3: CASSSGQREAFF; DNA: TGTGCCAGCAGTTCCGGTCAGCGTGAAGCTTTCTTT; size: once; J: TRBJ1-1; D: -; V: TRBV7-2
CDR3: CASSQTESGVYEQYF; DNA: TGTGCCAGCAGCCAGACCGAAAGCGGGGTCTACGAGCAGTACTTC; size: -; J: TRBJ2-7; D: TRBD2; V: TRBV4-2
CDR3: CASSDDRGWTEAFF; DNA: TGTGCCAGTAGTGACGACAGGGGATGGACTGAAGCTTTCTTT; size: -; J: TRBJ1-1; D: TRBD1; V: TRBV19
CDR3: CASSWATGDTEAFF; DNA: TGTGCCAGCAGCTGGGCAACAGGGGACACTGAAGCTTTCTTT; size: -; J: TRBJ1-1; D: TRBD1; V: TRBV7-2
CDR3: CASSPGSLGNTIYF; DNA: TGTGCCAGCTCACCTGGCAGTCTTGGAAACACCATATATTTT; size: -; J: TRBJ1-3; D: -; V: TRBV18
CDR3: CASRDRDQPQHF; DNA: TGTGCCTCGAGGGACAGGGATCAGCCCCAGCATTTT; size: -; J: TRBJ1-5; D: TRBD1; V: TRBV19
CDR3: CASSYRSKVDEKLFF; DNA: TGTGCCAGCAGTTACCGGTCTAAAGTGGATGAAAAACTGTTTTTT; size: many; J: TRBJ1-4; D: -; V: TRBV6-5
CDR3: CASSRVKDSVTYEQYF; DNA: TGTGCCAGCAGCCGCGTCAAGGACTCTGTTACCTACGAGCAGTACTTC; size: -; J: TRBJ2-7; D: -; V: TRBV4-2
CDR3: CASSRKTGVQEKLFF; DNA: TGTGCCAGCAGCCGGAAGACAGGGGTTCAGGAAAAACTGTTTTTT; size: -; J: TRBJ1-4; D: TRBD1; V: TRBV4-2
CDR3: CASSLVQGSQSPLHF; DNA: TGCGCCAGCAGCTTGGTTCAGGGATCCCAATCACCCCTCCACTTT; size: -; J: TRBJ1-6; D: -; V: TRBV5-1
CDR3: CASSPTPKGYGYTF; DNA: TGTGCCAGCAGCCCGACACCAAAAGGCTATGGCTACACCTTC; size: -; J: TRBJ1-2; D: -; V: TRBV7-3
CDR3: CASSQEESVPGELFF; DNA: TGTGCCAGCTCTCAGGAGGAATCCGTCCCCGGGGAGCTGTTTTTT; size: -; J: TRBJ2-2; D: -; V: TRBV6-4
CDR3: CASSLPGLRGYTF; DNA: TGTGCCAGCAGCTTGCCAGGCCTCCGTGGCTACACCTTC; size: -; J: TRBJ1-2; D: -; V: TRBV5-8
CDR3: CASSSPLNSGANVLTF; DNA: TGTGCCAGCAGCTCCCCACTGAACTCTGGGGCCAACGTCCTGACTTTC; size: -; J: TRBJ2-6; D: -; V: TRBV7-8
CDR3: CASSVESYGYEQYF; DNA: TGTGCCAGCAGCGTCGAAAGCTACGGGTACGAGCAGTACTTC; size: -; J: TRBJ2-7; D: -; V: TRBV9
CDR3: CASSPQGEGRNTEAFF; DNA: TGCGCCAGCAGCCCCCAGGGGGAAGGCCGAAACACTGAAGCTTTCTTT; size: -; J: TRBJ1-1; D: TRBD1; V: TRBV4-1
CDR3: CASSQDGRGAETQYF; DNA: TGCGCCAGCAGCCAAGACGGGCGGGGGGCAGAGACCCAGTACTTC; size: -; J: TRBJ2-5; D: TRBD2; V: TRBV4-1
CDR3: CASSLTGGYEQYF; DNA: TGTGCCAGCAGCTTAACGGGGGGGTACGAGCAGTACTTC; size: -; J: TRBJ2-7; D: TRBD2; V: TRBV7-8
CDR3: CAWSARTGLMNTEAFF; DNA: TGTGCCTGGAGCGCTAGGACAGGCCTGATGAACACTGAAGCTTTCTTT; size: -; J: TRBJ1-1; D: TRBD1; V: TRBV30
CDR3: CALLAQNNEQFF; DNA: TGTGCCTTATTAGCGCAAAACAATGAGCAGTTCTTC; size: -; J: TRBJ2-1; D: -; V: TRBV10-3
CDR3: CASSLAVAGAYQETQYF; DNA: TGCGCCAGCAGCTTGGCCGTGGCGGGGGCGTACCAAGAGACCCAGTACTTC; size: -; J: TRBJ2-5; D: -; V: TRBV5-1
CDR3: CASSVAAGKGNEKLFF; DNA: TGTGCCAGCAGCGTAGCTGCAGGGAAGGGTAATGAAAAACTGTTTTTT; size: -; J: TRBJ1-4; D: -; V: TRBV9
CDR3: CAWTSIKQNYGYTF; DNA: TGTGCCTGGACCTCGATAAAACAGAACTATGGCTACACCTTC; size: few; J: TRBJ1-2; D: -; V: TRBV30
CDR3: CASSQSGVSYGYTF; DNA: TGCGCCAGCAGCCAGTCAGGGGTGAGCTATGGCTACACCTTC; size: once; J: TRBJ1-2; D: -; V: TRBV4-1
CDR3: CASSLVQGKGDYGYTF; DNA: TGTGCCAGCAGCTTAGTCCAGGGGAAAGGAGACTATGGCTACACCTTC; size: -; J: TRBJ1-2; D: -; V: TRBV11-2
CDR3: CASSLAGTLYGYTF; DNA: TGCGCCAGCAGCTTGGCCGGGACTCTCTATGGCTACACCTTC; size: -; J: TRBJ1-2; D: -; V: TRBV5-1
CDR3: CAWSRGGSGSGANVLTF; DNA: TGTGCCTGGAGCCGAGGGGGTTCCGGTTCCGGGGCCAACGTCCTGACTTTC; size: -; J: TRBJ2-6; D: -; V: TRBV30
CDR3: CAWSVTGQGVGYTF; DNA: TGTGCCTGGAGTGTTACTGGACAGGGCGTTGGCTACACCTTC; size: -; J: TRBJ1-2; D: TRBD1; V: TRBV30
CDR3: CASNQAGGNNEQFF; DNA: TGTGCCAGCAACCAGGCGGGGGGGAATAATGAGCAGTTCTTC; size: -; J: TRBJ2-1; D: TRBD2; V: TRBV7-3
CDR3: CASSQMGGAGWPDTQYF; DNA: TGCGCCAGCAGCCAAATGGGGGGGGCAGGTTGGCCAGATACGCAGTATTTT; size: -; J: TRBJ2-3; D: -; V: TRBV4-3
CDR3: CASSKTGQGVEEQYF; DNA: TGTGCCAGCAGCAAAACGGGACAGGGGGTGGAAGAGCAGTACTTC; size: once; J: TRBJ2-7; D: TRBD1; V: TRBV14
CDR3: CSVENGGAKLFF; DNA: TGCAGCGTTGAAAACGGGGGGGCTAAACTGTTTTTT; size: -; J: TRBJ1-4; D: -; V: TRBV29-1
CDR3: CASSLYGQGEKLFF; DNA: TGTGCCAGCAGTTTATACGGCCAGGGTGAAAAACTGTTTTTT; size: -; J: TRBJ1-4; D: -; V: TRBV28
CDR3: CASSQVRGSYGYTF; DNA: TGCGCCAGCAGCCAAGTCAGAGGGTCCTATGGCTACACCTTC; size: -; J: TRBJ1-2; D: -; V: TRBV4-3
CDR3: CAISIKGAAEAFF; DNA: TGTGCCATCAGTATCAAGGGGGCTGCTGAAGCTTTCTTT; size: -; J: TRBJ1-1; D: TRBD1; V: TRBV10-3
CDR3: CAWSRGLWTDTQYF; DNA: TGTGCCTGGAGCAGGGGGCTTTGGACAGATACGCAGTATTTT; size: -; J: TRBJ2-3; D: TRBD1; V: TRBV30
CDR3: CASSQGLLSGANVLTF; DNA: TGCGCCAGCAGCCAAGGACTGTTATCTGGGGCCAACGTCCTGACTTTC; size: -; J: TRBJ2-6; D: -; V: TRBV4-3
CDR3: CSAGQGYGYTF; DNA: TGCAGTGCCGGACAGGGCTATGGCTACACCTTC; size: few; J: TRBJ1-2; D: TRBD1; V: TRBV20-1
CDR3: CASSPRGSTYGYTF; DNA: TGTGCCAGCAGCCCAAGGGGTTCTACCTATGGCTACACCTTC; size: -; J: TRBJ1-2; D: -; V: TRBV7-3
CDR3: CAWSVPTGGYTF; DNA: TGTGCCTGGAGTGTACCCACGGGTGGCTACACCTTC; size: once; J: TRBJ1-2; D: -; V: TRBV30
CDR3: CASSLGGRVLNTEAFF; DNA: TGTGCCAGCAGCTTGGGAGGGCGGGTTCTGAACACTGAAGCTTTCTTT; size: -; J: TRBJ1-1; D: -; V: TRBV5-8
CDR3: CASSPRDRGTETQYF; DNA: TGTGCCAGCTCACCAAGGGATAGGGGCACAGAGACCCAGTACTTC; size: -; J: TRBJ2-5; D: -; V: TRBV18
CDR3: CARSPTSGSLDTQYF; DNA: TGTGCCAGAAGCCCGACTAGCGGGAGCTTAGATACGCAGTATTTT; size: -; J: TRBJ2-3; D: TRBD2; V: TRBV5-3
CDR3: CAIQEAQGFRETQYF; DNA: TGTGCCATTCAAGAGGCCCAGGGGTTTAGGGAGACCCAGTACTTC; size: -; J: TRBJ2-5; D: -; V: TRBV6-6
CDR3: CASSLTGDRGDNQPQHF; DNA: TGTGCCAGCAGCTTAACGGGGGACAGGGGGGACAATCAGCCCCAGCATTTT; size: -; J: TRBJ1-5; D: TRBD1; V: TRBV7-3
CDR3: CASTSSGEGTQYF; DNA: TGTGCCAGCACCTCTAGCGGAGAAGGGACCCAGTACTTC; size: -; J: TRBJ2-5; D: TRBD2; V: TRBV7-9
CDR3: CASSFRTGNTEAFF; DNA: TGTGCCAGCAGCTTCAGGACAGGGAACACTGAAGCTTTCTTT; size: -; J: TRBJ1-1; D: TRBD1; V: TRBV11-3
CDR3: CASSAPVNTDTQYF; DNA: TGTGCCAGCAGCGCCCCCGTTAACACAGATACGCAGTATTTT; size: -; J: TRBJ2-3; D: -; V: TRBV9
CDR3: CAISESQLAGDTGELFF; DNA: TGTGCCATCAGTGAGTCTCAACTAGCGGGTGACACCGGGGAGCTGTTTTTT; size: -; J: TRBJ2-2; D: TRBD2; V: TRBV10-3
CDR3: CASSPASGGRVSTDTQYF; DNA: TGTGCCAGCAGCCCGGCTAGCGGGGGGCGAGTTAGCACAGATACGCAGTATTTT; size: -; J: TRBJ2-3; D: TRBD2; V: TRBV7-6
CDR3: CASSFGGAGYNEQFF; DNA: TGTGCCAGCAGCTTCGGCGGGGCCGGATACAATGAGCAGTTCTTC; size: once; J: TRBJ2-1; D: -; V: TRBV7-2
CDR3: CASSLQEAGFSYNEQFF; DNA: TGCGCCAGCAGCTTGCAAGAAGCGGGTTTCTCCTACAATGAGCAGTTCTTC; size: -; J: TRBJ2-1; D: -; V: TRBV5-1
CDR3: CASSQVADREYGYTF; DNA: TGCGCCAGCAGCCAAGTGGCGGACAGGGAATACGGCTACACCTTC; size: -; J: TRBJ1-2; D: TRBD1; V: TRBV4-3
CDR3: CASSQDVYAGTGGRDTQYF; DNA: TGCGCCAGCAGCCAAGATGTTTACGCCGGGACAGGGGGCAGAGATACGCAGTATTTT; size: -; J: TRBJ2-3; D: TRBD1; V: TRBV4-3